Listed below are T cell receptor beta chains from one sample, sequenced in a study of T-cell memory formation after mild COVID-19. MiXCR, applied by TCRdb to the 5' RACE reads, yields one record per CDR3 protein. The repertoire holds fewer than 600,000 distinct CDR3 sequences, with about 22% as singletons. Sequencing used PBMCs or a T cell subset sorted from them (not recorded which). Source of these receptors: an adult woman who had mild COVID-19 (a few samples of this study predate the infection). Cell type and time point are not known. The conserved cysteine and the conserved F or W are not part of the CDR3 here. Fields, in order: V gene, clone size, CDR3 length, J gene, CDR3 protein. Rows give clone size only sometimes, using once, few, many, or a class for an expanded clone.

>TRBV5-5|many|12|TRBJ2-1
ASSPGGGANEQF
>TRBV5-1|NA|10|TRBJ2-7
ASSLVPAEQY
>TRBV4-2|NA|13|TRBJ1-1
ASSQAEGRKTEAF
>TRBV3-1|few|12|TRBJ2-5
ASSEGQGWKTQY
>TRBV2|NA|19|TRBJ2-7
ASSEIFSGILPNKVSYEQY
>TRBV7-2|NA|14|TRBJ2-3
ASSRPPGLGKDTQY
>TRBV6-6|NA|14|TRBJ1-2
ASSYRPRGDAYGYT
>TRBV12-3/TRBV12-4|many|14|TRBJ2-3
ASSAAGLAVTDTQY
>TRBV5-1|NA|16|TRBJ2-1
ASSPGSEGPTKAVKQF
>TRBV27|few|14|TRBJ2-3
ASSLLAGVSTDTQY
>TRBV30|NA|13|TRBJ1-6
AWSASYQGNSPLH
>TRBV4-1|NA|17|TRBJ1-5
ASSHSTPSRDPRNQPQH
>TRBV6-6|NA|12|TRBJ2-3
ASSYADGTDTKY
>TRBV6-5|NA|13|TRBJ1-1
ASSRRSDINTEAF
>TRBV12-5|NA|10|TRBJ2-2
ASGPYTGELF
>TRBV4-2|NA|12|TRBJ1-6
ASSQERYNSPLH
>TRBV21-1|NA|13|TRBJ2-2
ASLAGISVTGELF
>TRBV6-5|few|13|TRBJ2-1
ASRPTGLNHNEQF
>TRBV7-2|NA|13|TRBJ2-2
ASSPSAANTGELF
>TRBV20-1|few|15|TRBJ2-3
SAPPLSREGREDTQY
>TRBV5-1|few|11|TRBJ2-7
ASRSGQVEEQY
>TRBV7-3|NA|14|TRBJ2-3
ASSESRGAGTDTQY
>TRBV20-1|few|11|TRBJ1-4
SARRPTAEKLF
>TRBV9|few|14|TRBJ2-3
ASSVADGGGTDTQY
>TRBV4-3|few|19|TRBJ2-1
ASSHLLYGTGGSHSYNEQF
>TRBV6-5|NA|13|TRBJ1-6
ASRSTGFHNSPLH
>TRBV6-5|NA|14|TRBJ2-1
ASRDRTSGVYNEQF
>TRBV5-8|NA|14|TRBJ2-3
ASSLDLARPTDTQY
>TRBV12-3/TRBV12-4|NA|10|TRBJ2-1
ASSFEPTGVF